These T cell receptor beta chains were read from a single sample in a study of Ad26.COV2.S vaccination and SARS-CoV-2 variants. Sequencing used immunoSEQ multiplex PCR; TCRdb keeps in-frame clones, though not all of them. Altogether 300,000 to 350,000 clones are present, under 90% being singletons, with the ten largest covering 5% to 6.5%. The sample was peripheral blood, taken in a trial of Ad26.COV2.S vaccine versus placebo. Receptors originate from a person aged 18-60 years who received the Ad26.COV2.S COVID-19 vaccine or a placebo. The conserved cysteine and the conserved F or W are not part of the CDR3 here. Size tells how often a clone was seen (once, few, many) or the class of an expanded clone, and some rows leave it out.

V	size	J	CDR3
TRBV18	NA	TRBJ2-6	ASSLNLGISGANVLT
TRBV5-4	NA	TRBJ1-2	ASSGGQGETYGYT
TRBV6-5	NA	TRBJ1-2	ASSYSTGWGYT
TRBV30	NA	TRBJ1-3	AWSAGPSGNTIY
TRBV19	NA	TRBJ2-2	ASRRGTENTGELF
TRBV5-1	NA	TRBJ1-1	ASSLEDNTEAF
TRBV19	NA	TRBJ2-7	ASSSRAHYEEQY
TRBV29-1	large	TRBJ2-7	SVVAGNSYEQY
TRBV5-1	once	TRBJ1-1	ASSLDRGRNTEAF
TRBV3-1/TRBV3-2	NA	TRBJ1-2	ASSQVRWASPVYGYT
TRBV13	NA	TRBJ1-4	ASSASETREKLF
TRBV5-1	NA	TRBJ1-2	ASSSSPGRDGSGYT
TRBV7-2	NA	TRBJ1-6	ASSSWGADNSPLH
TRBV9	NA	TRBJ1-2	ASSVGSDYGYT
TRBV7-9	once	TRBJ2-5	ASSFSLAGAETQY
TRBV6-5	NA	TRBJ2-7	ASSSGTDNYEQY
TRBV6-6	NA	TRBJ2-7	ASSPLYSYEQY
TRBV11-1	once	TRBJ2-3	ASSPGLAGEDTQY
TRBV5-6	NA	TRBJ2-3	ASSLGLAGGITDTQY
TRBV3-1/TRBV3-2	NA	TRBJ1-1	ASRPQGKNTEAF
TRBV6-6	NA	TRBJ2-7	ASSYSLGEQY
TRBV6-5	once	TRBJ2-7	ASSSLAGEQY
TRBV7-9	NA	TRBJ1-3	ASSLASLGSGNTIY
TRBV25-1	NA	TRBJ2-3	ASSLFLGDTQY